This T cell receptor beta chain is from a study of blood T cell repertoires in COVID-19. About the research overall: Samples representing acute and convalescent COVID-19 were sourced from the United States, Italy and Spain. T cells, B-cell-depleted T cells, or PBMCs supplied cDNA or gDNA.

This CDR3 contains 16 residues. V was pared by 0 bases and J by 5 bases, with 6 bases of the junction left unmatched. Per the germline V gene, CDR1 is SGHRS and CDR2 is YFSETQ. Authors' data handling: Reference gene primer amplification in the assay estimated nucleated cell counts. The table came from immunoSEQ multiplex PCR; TCRdb's copy has only in-frame clones and leaves some out. V, J and clone size were drawn from that table, and D and trimming were deduced from the DNA. The repertoire holds 300,000 to 400,000 clones, with approximately 89% as singletons. The material sequenced was peripheral blood. This clonotype originated in a woman aged 18-29 years who had recovered from COVID-19. The chain is built from TRBV5-1 and TRBJ1-3; 9 nucleotides line up with TRBD1. The DNA for the CDR3 is TGCGCCAGCAGCTTGGAGTTGGACAGGGGAAGAAACACCATATATTTT. It encodes CASSLELDRGRNTIYF.